This T cell receptor beta chain was identified during a study of OX40 agonist ivuxolimab in advanced cancers. Study at large: Ivuxolimab, which is an agonistic anti-OX40 (CD134) antibody, was administered to the patients.

Sequencing used immunoSEQ multiplex PCR; TCRdb keeps in-frame clones, though not all of them. This repertoire shows some 130,000 clones, about 92% found once; its top ten account for over 0.8%. Germline CDR1 SGHDN, CDR2 FVKESK. Between the trimmed V and J ends, which lost 3 bases and 6 bases, there was a span of 14 bases. This CDR3 has 14 amino acids. Specimen: CD4+ or CD8+ T cells sorted from blood, collected in a trial of the OX40 agonist ivuxolimab. This TCR derives from an adult with an advanced solid tumor such as melanoma, head and neck, liver or kidney cancer. The V gene is TRBV14, the J gene TRBJ1-1; possibly TRBD1 for D (5 bases). The CDR3 nucleotides read TGTGCCAGCAGCCAGCTGGGGGGACGGTCTGAAGCTTTCTTT. Translation gives CASSQLGGRSEAFF.